This T cell receptor beta chain stems from a study of blood T cell repertoires in COVID-19. Study in general: The samples span acute and convalescent COVID-19 from the United States, Italy and Spain. T cells, B-cell-depleted T cells, or PBMCs supplied cDNA or gDNA.

In the original workflow: The authors estimated nucleated cell counts from reference gene primer amplification. Only in-frame clones appear in the TCRdb table, and some are missing; sequencing was by immunoSEQ multiplex PCR. V and J calls and clone size are given by that table; D and trimming were obtained from the DNA. The table lists a few hundred thousand clones, roughly 90% of them singletons. Trimming took 4 bases from V and 2 from J; bases not matched to a gene: 15. Germline assignment: CDR1 SQVTM and CDR2 ANQGSEA. The CDR3 consists of 18 residues. The sequencing sample was made of peripheral blood. The origin of this receptor is a young man who had recovered from COVID-19. This chain uses TRBV29-1 with TRBJ2-5; 11 bases line up with TRBD2. The CDR3 nucleotides are TGCAGCGTTGGGGGACGCGGGACTAGCGGCAGTATTCAAGAGACCCAGTACTTC. The encoded protein is CSVGGRGTSGSIQETQYF.